The TCR beta chain under discussion was sequenced for a study of early T cells in non-severe SARS-CoV-2 infection (dated by TCRdb to about 2021). With respect to the entire study: Because TCR sequencing was done on bulk RNA from unsorted whole blood, the alpha and beta chains could not be paired. The paper as a whole reports these results and caveats: VDJdb matching was skewed toward anti-spike CD8 responses, so virus-specific expansions were likely underestimated and private and CD4 specificities were missed.

This clonotype was found many times. Its antigen remains undetermined. There are no base qualities to consult, and no much larger clone falls within one base. The study was a case-control design nested within a healthcare worker cohort in London, UK, with weekly nasopharyngeal swab PCR tests and blood sampling. Healthcare workers were enrolled in the week of the UK lockdown, from 23 to 31 March 2020, and were followed every week for up to roughly 16 weeks. The method behind the library was 5' RACE. Instrument used: NextSeq 500. To correct for sequencing error and PCR bias, the TCR library protocol tagged individual cDNA molecules with unique molecular identifiers. TCR alpha and beta chains were both sequenced, and the abundances of alpha and beta sequences in each sample were closely correlated with each other. The original methods were these. V gene, J gene and CDR3 annotation of TCR sequences was performed with Decombinator V4. TCRs were defined as expanded if a significant change between any two time points was detected under a Poisson model with p below 0.0001. TCR abundances were normalised to the total number of TCRs sequenced per sample and expressed as counts per million. VDJdb, accessed 1 November 2021, was searched for CMV, EBV and SARS-CoV-2 annotated TCRs, with TCRs annotated for multiple antigens excluded. The public reads were quality trimmed at Q25 with fastp and then assembled into clones with MiXCR by TCRdb, keeping productive beta chains. Every entry covers one CDR3 protein and lists the most common genes and DNA from its rows. None of the V and J calls come from the authors' own analysis; TCRdb made them. This sample holds roughly 51,000 distinct CDR3 sequences; under 7.5% were observed only once. The ten largest make up 2.5% to 3% of the sample.

The sequence came from an adult who was a healthcare worker with PCR-confirmed SARS-CoV-2 infection or an uninfected control (not recorded which). The sequenced sample was whole blood, obtained at baseline.

The CDR3 is CASSDPDSRGRQYF. The DNA reads as follows: TGTGCCAGCAGTGACCCGGATTCCCGGGGGAGGCAGTACTTC. The chain joins TRBV6-1 to TRBJ2-7; tentative D gene TRBD2, with 6 bases matching. From the germline V gene, CDR1 is MNHNS and CDR2 is SASEGT. V drops 3 bases and J drops 9 bases, leaving 18 bases in between. The CDR3 goes from the cysteine to the phenylalanine over 14 residues. Only the CDR3 part of the read is kept: 42 bases, read in frame from the first base.